A single sample is the source of the 3 T cell receptor beta chains below, sequenced in a study of monozygotic twins with inflammatory bowel disease (dated by TCRdb to 2018 to 2020). Library preparation used 5' RACE. Sequencing relied on an Illumina HiSeq 2500. TCRdb reprocessed the sequencing reads and holds a single record per CDR3 protein sequence, with no DNA. The sample's clone listing holds around 380,000 distinct CDR3 sequences. The ten top clones hold 2% to 3% of the sample. The sequencing sample was made of blood. The receptor source for this set is a human donor with ulcerative colitis or Crohn's disease, or a healthy co-twin of an affected twin (not recorded which).

The chain carries TRBV5-4 and TRBJ2-7. CDR3 length equals 14 residues. CDR1 is SGHNT, CDR2 YYREEE, per germline (reference sequence). CDR3 residues: CASSVGHLSYEQYF.

J is TRBJ1-4 and V is TRBV5-1; without DNA, the TCRdb call of TRBD1 cannot be checked. CDR3 length: 15 amino acids. In germline, CDR1 is SGHRS, CDR2 YFSETQ. The chain's CDR3 is CASSLAPGGDEKLFF. Together with reference TRBV5-1 and TRBJ1-4, the CDR3 gives the full variable domain: KAGVTQTPRYLIKTRGQQVTLSCSPISGHRSVSWYQQTPGQGLQFLFEYFSETQRNKGNFPGRFSGRQFSNSRSEMNVSTLELGDSALYLCASSLAPGGDEKLFFGSGTQLSVL.

This chain links TRBV5-4 with TRBJ2-2. This CDR3 has 12 amino acids. Germline V gene sequence: CDR1 SGHNT, CDR2 YYREEE (reference sequence). The CDR3 is CASNLQLGELFF.